These 17 T cell receptor beta chains came from one sample sequenced in a study of CD8 T cells in Susac syndrome. With random hexamers, reverse transcription was performed on about 0.5 to 1 ug of RNA. TCRdb recomputed calls from the immunoSEQ multiplex PCR reads with MiXCR, one row per CDR3 protein. Of about 120,000 distinct CDR3 sequences listed, 94% are singletons. Sequencing input: CD4+ T cells from PBMCs. The receptors come from a human donor with multiple sclerosis.

V gene TRBV7-9 combines with J gene TRBJ2-5, with 7 bases fitting TRBD1. CDR3 length equals 15 residues. J lost 1 base, V lost 5 bases, and 7 bases had no gene match. Looked up from germline, CDR1 is SEHNR and CDR2 is FQNEAQ (reference sequence). The CDR3 spells CASSQAGTAQETQYF. The DNA for the CDR3 is TGTGCCAGCAGCCAGGCCGGGACAGCCCAAGAGACCCAGTACTTC.

The V call is TRBV7-9, the J call TRBJ2-2; D not resolved. CDR1 is SEHNR, CDR2 FQNEAQ, per germline (reference sequence). Trimming shortened V by 5 bases and J by 5 bases, and 9 bases separated the two germline ends. CDR3 length equals 13 residues. CDR3 protein: CASSQVGTGELFF. The CDR3, as DNA: TGTGCCAGCAGCCAGGTGGGGACCGGGGAGCTGTTTTTT. Complete variable domain (other parts from reference TRBV7-9 and TRBJ2-2): DTGVSQNPRHKITKRGQNVTFRCDPISEHNRLYWYRQTLGQGPEFLTYFQNEAQLEKSRLLSDRFSAERPKGSFSTLEIQRTEQGDSAMYLCASSQVGTGELFFGEGSRLTVL.

V is TRBV19 and J is TRBJ1-2; the D gene is possibly TRBD1 (5 bases). Trimming cost V 7 bases and J 12 bases, with 21 bases left between them. This CDR3 has 13 amino acids. Germline CDR1 reads LNHDA; CDR2 reads SQIVND (reference sequence). CDR3 loop: CASKEGPQRIDTF. The CDR3 nucleotides are TGTGCCAGTAAGGAGGGACCCCAGAGGATCGACACCTTC.

V usage is TRBV9 and J usage is TRBJ2-5; perhaps TRBD2 as D (6 bases). Germline-derived CDR1 and CDR2 are SGDLS and YYNGEE. The CDR3 is 13 residues long. Trimming shortened V by 3 bases and J by 3 bases, and 9 bases separated the two germline ends. DNA for the CDR3: TGTGCCAGCAGCGGACAGCGGGAAGAGACCCAGTACTTC. Amino acids: CASSGQREETQYF.

The table lists this clonotype with a count of one. J is TRBJ1-3 and V is TRBV30; no clear D. V lost 1 base and J lost 4, with 5 bases in between. The CDR3 spans 12 residues. Germline CDR1 is GTSNPN and CDR2 is SVGIG (reference sequence). As DNA, the CDR3 is TGTGCCTGGAGTGAACAGGGAAACACCATATATTTT. Translation: CAWSEQGNTIYF.

The CDR3 DNA is TGTGCCAGCAGTGGACAGAGTAACACCGGGGAGCTGTTTTTT. Its protein is CASSGQSNTGELFF. The V and J genes are TRBV7-6 and TRBJ2-2; D possibly corresponds to TRBD1 (6 bases). V was trimmed by 6 bases and J by 2 bases, leaving 10 bases between them. The CDR3 has 14 residues. Germline CDR1 is SGHVS and CDR2 is FNYEAQ.

This clonotype was observed once. The J gene is TRBJ2-7, the V gene TRBV20-1, with 7 positions matching TRBD1. V lost 4 bases to trimming and J lost 6 bases; unmatched junction nucleotides: 6. The CDR3 has 12 residues. Germline CDR1 and CDR2: DFQATT and SNEGSKA (reference sequence). CDR3 sequence (DNA): TGCAGTGCTACCAGGACAGGAGGCGAGCAGTACTTC. The encoded protein is CSATRTGGEQYF.

The chain uses TRBV7-8 and TRBJ2-7; D gene uncertain. Germline CDR1 and CDR2: SGHVS and FQNEAQ. V was clipped by 4 bases and J by 4 bases, with 8 bases between them. There are 12 residues in the CDR3. CDR3 sequence (DNA): TGTGCCAGCAGCTCTTTTGGATACGAGCAGTACTTC. Translating gives CASSSFGYEQYF.

The genes are TRBV5-1 and TRBJ1-2, with TRBD1 matching 7 bases. This CDR3 is built from 17 residues. Germline V CDR1 and CDR2: SGHRS, YFSETQ. V lost 2 bases to trimming and J lost 0 bases; unmatched junction nucleotides: 10. Here the CDR3 reads CASSFASRQGANYGYTF. The CDR3 bases are TGCGCCAGCAGCTTTGCTTCCAGACAGGGCGCTAACTATGGCTACACCTTC.

This chain uses TRBV30 with TRBJ1-6, with D possibly being TRBD1 (5 bases). The CDR3 runs 16 residues. V lost 0 bases and J lost 1, with 10 bases in between. From germline, CDR1 is GTSNPN and CDR2 SVGIG (reference sequence). Here the CDR3 DNA reads TGTGCCTGGAGTGTAGGGAGGGGTTCCTATAATTCACCCCTCCACTTT. Protein: CAWSVGRGSYNSPLHF.

The chain recombines TRBV10-3 with TRBJ1-3; D is ambiguous. The CDR3 length is 12 residues. The V end lost 8 bases, the J end lost 11 bases, and 16 bases lay between the germline ends. The germline CDR1 and CDR2 sequences are ENHRY and SYGVKD. CDR3 DNA sequence: TGTGCCATCGGCCCTACCGGTGGGTCCATATATTTT. This encodes CAIGPTGGSIYF.

CDR3 region: CATSRMFTGELFF. The CDR3 DNA sequence: TGTGCCACCAGCAGAATGTTCACCGGGGAGCTGTTTTTT. The chain employs TRBV15 and TRBJ2-2; D unclear. This CDR3 region has 13 residues. Trimming shortened V by 2 bases and J by 4 bases, and 5 bases separated the two germline ends. Germline CDR1 and CDR2: LNHNV and YYDKDF (reference sequence).

The V call is TRBV3-1, the J call TRBJ1-2, with D possibly matching TRBD1 (5 bases). From germline, CDR1 is LGHDT and CDR2 YNNKEL (reference sequence). The CDR3 is made up of 14 amino acids. Trimming removed 4 bases from V and 0 bases from J, with 9 bases in between. The CDR3: CASSLQGSNYGYTF. The CDR3 region has the DNA TGTGCCAGCAGCCTCCAGGGATCTAACTATGGCTACACCTTC.

This chain uses TRBV18 with TRBJ2-1, with TRBD2 matching 7 bases. After removal of 0 bases from V and 0 bases from J, the junction contained 2 bases not matched to a gene. Looked up from germline, CDR1 is KGHSH and CDR2 is LQKENI. The CDR3 has 16 residues. In nucleotides, the CDR3 is TGTGCCAGCTCACCACCGAGCGGGGTCTCCTACAATGAGCAGTTCTTC. As protein: CASSPPSGVSYNEQFF. Combining the CDR3 with reference TRBV18 and TRBJ2-1 gives the whole variable domain NAGVMQNPRHLVRRRGQEARLRCSPMKGHSHVYWYRQLPEEGLKFMVYLQKENIIDESGMPKERFSAEFPKEGPSILRIQQVVRGDSAAYFCASSPPSGVSYNEQFFGPGTRLTVL.

J is TRBJ2-2 and V is TRBV24-1; D unclear. Per germline, CDR1 KGHDR and CDR2 SFDVKD. The ends were cut back, 4 bases at V and 6 bases at J, with 11 bases in the middle. This CDR3 is built from 14 residues. The CDR3 is CATSESRTAGELFF. In nucleotides, the CDR3 is TGTGCCACCAGTGAATCGCGAACGGCCGGGGAGCTGTTTTTT.

V and J are TRBV5-1 and TRBJ2-7, with D perhaps being TRBD1 or TRBD2 (5 bases each). From germline, CDR1 is SGHRS and CDR2 YFSETQ. The CDR3 has 15 residues. V was shortened by 4 bases and J by 4 bases, with 18 bases between the two germline ends. CDR3 in DNA: TGCGCCAGCAGCCTGGATGGGACGGCCGCTTACGAGCAGTACTTC. This sequence encodes CASSLDGTAAYEQYF.

The chain has TRBV2 and TRBJ2-1; D might be TRBD1 (6 bases). The ends were cut back, 8 bases at V and 1 base at J, with 6 bases in the middle. The germline V gene encodes CDR1 SNHLY and CDR2 FYNNEI. The CDR3 loop spans 12 amino acids. The CDR3 coding sequence is TGTGCCAGCGGACAGTCCTACAATGAGCAGTTCTTC. This encodes CASGQSYNEQFF.